The 27 T cell receptor beta chains listed next were all sequenced from one sample in a study of T cell responses to AZD1222 COVID-19 vaccine. The method was immunoSEQ multiplex PCR; TCRdb's version includes in-frame clones alone and lacks a portion of them. This sample carries around 140,000 clones, over 90% of them seen once, and the ten largest clones take 5% to 7%. The sequencing here drew on peripheral blood, taken on day 0 of AZD1222 vaccination. Every receptor here comes from an adult in good health.

The CDR3 DNA reads TGTGCCAGCAGCCAAGAAGGCGTGTCAGATACGCAGTATTTT. The encoded protein is CASSQEGVSDTQYF. The gene calls are TRBV3-1 (or the pseudogene TRBV3-2) and TRBJ2-3, with D hard to call. The CDR3 is 14 amino acids. Trimming cost V 0 bases and J 4 bases, with 8 bases left between them. Germline-derived CDR1 and CDR2 are LGHDT and YNNKEL (reference sequence).

V and J are TRBV3-1 (or the pseudogene TRBV3-2) and TRBJ2-5; TRBD1 aligns across 9 bases. The CDR3 spans 14 residues. J lost 2 bases, V lost 4 bases, and 2 bases had no gene match. Germline V CDR1 and CDR2: LGHDT, YNNKEL (reference sequence). The DNA of the CDR3 is TGTGCCAGCAGCCTTGGGACAGGGCAAGAGACCCAGTACTTC. As protein: CASSLGTGQETQYF.

V gene TRBV10-1 combines with J gene TRBJ2-1; D is tentatively TRBD1 or TRBD2 (6 bases each). This CDR3 contains 16 residues. Per the germline V gene, CDR1 is WNHNN and CDR2 is SYGVQD (reference sequence). Trimming took off 0 bases at V and 6 bases at J, with 15 bases between the two ends. CDR3 region: CASSESRGEGGNEQFF. The CDR3 nucleotides read TGCGCCAGCAGTGAGTCTCGGGGAGAGGGGGGCAATGAGCAGTTCTTC.

This chain joins TRBV6-2 or TRBV6-3 and TRBJ1-2, with a weak D call TRBD1 (5 bases). Germline V gene sequence: CDR1 MNHEY, CDR2 SVGEGT. The V end was cut by 3 bases, the J end by 7 bases, with 21 bases between. The CDR3 sequence is 16 residues long. The CDR3 DNA sequence: TGTGCCAGCAGTTATGAAACTGGCTTCGGGGCAGGTGGCTACACCTTC. Its translation: CASSYETGFGAGGYTF.

The chain's CDR3 is CASSSYRDRIPDIQYF. The CDR3 DNA sequence: TGTGCCAGCAGTTCTTACCGGGACAGGATCCCAGACATTCAGTACTTC. The chain has TRBV28 and TRBJ2-4; TRBD1 matches at 8 bases. V lost 4 bases to trimming and J lost 8 bases; unmatched junction nucleotides: 13. CDR3 length equals 16 residues. From germline, CDR1 is MDHEN and CDR2 SYDVKM.

The V call is TRBV4-1, the J call TRBJ1-3, with TRBD1 matching over 7 bases. From germline, CDR1 is MGHRA and CDR2 YSYEKL. Unmatched junction bases numbered 3, after V lost 0 bases and J lost 4 bases. CDR3 size: 15 residues. The CDR3 nucleotides are TGCGCCAGCAGCCAAGAATCACAGGGGGGAAACACCATATATTTT. Translating gives CASSQESQGGNTIYF.

The CDR3 DNA follows: TGCGCCAGCAGCAAACAGGGGATTAACAATGAGCAGTTCTTC. Its protein product is CASSKQGINNEQFF. The chain employs TRBV5-1 and TRBJ2-1; the match to TRBD1 covers 7 bases. The CDR3 spans 14 residues. Germline V gene sequence: CDR1 SGHRS, CDR2 YFSETQ. Trimming took 4 bases from V and 5 from J; bases not matched to a gene: 6.

This chain connects TRBV24-1 to TRBJ1-5, with 8 positions matching TRBD1. Germline-derived CDR1 and CDR2 are KGHDR and SFDVKD. This CDR3 region has 12 residues. V lost 1 base, J lost 11 bases, and 0 bases stayed unmatched. The CDR3: CATSDLQGAQHF. The CDR3 DNA sequence: TGTGCCACCAGTGATTTACAGGGGGCCCAGCATTTT.

The chain links TRBV7-2 to TRBJ1-4, with no clear D. In germline, CDR1 is SGHTA, CDR2 FQGNSA. The CDR3 has 13 residues. Trimming shortened V by 1 base and J by 7 bases, and 7 bases separated the two germline ends. The CDR3 DNA is TGTGCCAGCAGCTTAGGGACTGCTGAAAAACTGTTTTTT. Its translation is CASSLGTAEKLFF.

V gene TRBV12-3 or TRBV12-4 combines with J gene TRBJ2-7; D possibly corresponds to TRBD1 (6 bases). Trimming took 3 bases from V and 7 from J, leaving 13 bases between them. The CDR3 has 13 amino acids. CDR3 protein: CASSLGTTGEQYF. The CDR3 nucleotides are TGTGCCAGCAGTTTGGGCACTACAGGGGAGCAGTACTTC.

The chain carries TRBV10-3 and TRBJ1-1; 8 positions match TRBD1. The CDR3 contains 13 residues. With V trimmed by 11 bases and J by 3 bases, 8 bases remained unmatched. Germline-derived CDR1 and CDR2 are ENHRY and SYGVKD. The CDR3 sequence: CASKDREDTEAFF. CDR3 coding DNA: TGTGCCTCTAAGGACAGGGAAGACACTGAAGCTTTCTTT.

The chain is built from TRBV25-1 and TRBJ2-1, with D possibly matching TRBD2 (7 bases). Germline CDR1 reads MGHDK; CDR2 reads SYGVNS. This CDR3 region has 14 residues. Trimming took off 3 bases at V and 11 bases at J, with 17 bases between the two ends. As DNA, the CDR3 is TGTGCCAGCAGTGATTCAACCAGCGGGACACAGCAGTTCTTC. Protein: CASSDSTSGTQQFF.

V is TRBV6-2 or TRBV6-3 and J is TRBJ2-2; perhaps TRBD2 as D (6 bases). CDR1 is MNHEY and CDR2 is SVGEGT in the germline V gene. Trimming removed 5 bases from V and 6 bases from J, with 16 bases in between. The CDR3 totals 15 residues. The CDR3 DNA reads TGTGCCAGCAGTCACCTGGGACTCATTGCCGGGGAGCTGTTTTTT. This translates into CASSHLGLIAGELFF.

This clone came up a few times. The V and J genes are TRBV27 and TRBJ2-1; D not certain. Germline values: CDR1 MNHEY, CDR2 SMNVEV (reference sequence). The CDR3 totals 14 residues. Trimming pared 6 bases from V and 8 bases from J, leaving 17 bases between. Here the CDR3 DNA reads TGTGCCAGCAGAGTGGTACCACTCCGGGATGAGCAGTTCTTC. Amino acids: CASRVVPLRDEQFF.

V is TRBV4-2 and J is TRBJ1-1; the D is unclear. Germline V gene data show CDR1 as LGHNA and CDR2 as YNFKEQ. CDR3 size: 12 residues. The V end was cut by 2 bases, the J end by 4 bases, with 5 bases between. The CDR3 reads CASSQTPTEAFF. For the CDR3, the DNA is TGTGCCAGCAGCCAAACCCCCACTGAAGCTTTCTTT.

The V gene is TRBV27, the J gene TRBJ1-2; 8 bases map to TRBD1. This CDR3 is built from 16 residues. The germline CDR1 and CDR2 sequences are MNHEY and SMNVEV (reference sequence). V lost 7 bases, J lost 4 bases, and 14 bases stayed unmatched. CDR3 sequence: CASTPRAGTGSYGYTF. Written as DNA, the CDR3 is TGTGCCAGCACTCCAAGAGCCGGGACAGGCTCCTATGGCTACACCTTC.

The chain carries TRBV4-2 and TRBJ1-2; D gene unclear. This CDR3 region has 11 residues. V was cut by 1 base and J by 6 bases, with 3 bases left in between. Germline V gene sequence: CDR1 LGHNA, CDR2 YNFKEQ. CDR3: CASSQGDGYTF. The CDR3 bases are TGTGCCAGCAGCCAAGGGGATGGCTACACCTTC.

This chain connects TRBV9 to TRBJ2-3; D possibly uses TRBD1 or TRBD2 (5 bases each). The ends were cut back, 4 bases at V and 12 bases at J, with 15 bases in the middle. The germline CDR1 and CDR2 sequences are SGDLS and YYNGEE. This CDR3 has 12 amino acids. CDR3 coding DNA: TGTGCCAGCAGCAACTCCGGGACCGTACAGTATTTT. Amino acid sequence: CASSNSGTVQYF.

The chain is built from TRBV7-6 and TRBJ2-6; tentatively, D is TRBD2 (5 bases). The CDR3 runs to 18 residues. The V and J ends lost 5 bases and 1 base respectively, with 18 bases between them. Germline CDR1 reads SGHVS; CDR2 reads FNYEAQ. The CDR3 loop reads CASSDAGGITSGANVLTF. DNA for the CDR3: TGTGCCAGCAGCGACGCGGGCGGCATCACATCTGGGGCCAACGTCCTGACTTTC.

The rearrangement links TRBV10-3 to TRBJ1-2; D ambiguous. Germline loops: CDR1 ENHRY, CDR2 SYGVKD. This CDR3 comprises 16 residues. V lost 4 bases to trimming and J lost 0 bases, with 15 bases between them. CDR3 in DNA: TGTGCCATCAGTGCCCCCGCCGGCGTCCCTAACTATGGCTACACCTTC. It yields the protein CAISAPAGVPNYGYTF.

This clone was counted once. J is TRBJ2-1 and V is TRBV4-1; possible D gene TRBD1, 5 bases. Germline V gene data show CDR1 as MGHRA and CDR2 as YSYEKL. V was clipped by 0 bases and J by 4 bases, with 10 bases between them. The CDR3 consists of 15 residues. In DNA form, the CDR3 reads TGCGCCAGCAGCCAAGAATCCCAGGGTTACAATGAGCAGTTCTTC. Protein sequence: CASSQESQGYNEQFF.

The V gene is TRBV12-3 or TRBV12-4, the J gene TRBJ1-2; 7 positions match TRBD1. V lost 10 bases and J lost 10; bases outside the gene matches: 15. The CDR3 is 13 residues long. For the CDR3, the DNA is TGTGCCACCTCAGGGGGACCGCGGCGTGACTACACCTTC. The encoded protein is CATSGGPRRDYTF.

V usage is TRBV21-1 and J usage is TRBJ2-2; the DNA was not compared with TRBD1, the D call given in the table. TRBV21-1 is recorded as a pseudogene. This CDR3 spans 11 amino acids. CDR3 in amino acids: CASSQQGELFF. CDR3 bases: TGTGCCAGCAGCCAACAGGGGGAGCTGTTTTTT.

V and J are TRBV13 and TRBJ2-7, with D maybe TRBD2 (5 bases). The V gene lost 2 bases and the J gene lost 7 bases, with 12 bases spanning the gap. This CDR3 has 13 residues. CDR1 and CDR2 (germline): PRHDT, FYEKMQ (reference sequence). The CDR3, as DNA: TGTGCCAGCAGCTTACGGAGGTCGAGGGAGCAGTACTTC. Translated: CASSLRRSREQYF.

The V call is TRBV7-9, the J call TRBJ1-1; D might be TRBD1 (5 bases). The CDR3 is 16 residues long. Looked up from germline, CDR1 is SEHNR and CDR2 is FQNEAQ (reference sequence). The ends were cut back, 4 bases at V and 1 base at J, with 16 bases in the middle. CDR3 DNA: TGTGCCAGCAGCTCACTGTTCGGGAGGGGGAACACTGAAGCTTTCTTT. Protein product: CASSSLFGRGNTEAFF.

CDR3 sequence (DNA): TGTGCCAGTAGTATGCACCAGAGCTCCTACGAGCAGTACTTC. Translated: CASSMHQSSYEQYF. This chain joins TRBV19 and TRBJ2-7; D gene uncertain. V lost 3 bases to trimming and J lost 0 bases, with 9 bases between them. CDR3 length equals 14 residues. The germline V gene encodes CDR1 LNHDA and CDR2 SQIVND (reference sequence).

The V call is TRBV2, the J call TRBJ2-2, with 8 bases aligning to TRBD2. V lost 2 bases, J lost 0 bases, and 2 bases stayed unmatched. The CDR3 covers 16 residues. In germline, CDR1 is SNHLY, CDR2 FYNNEI. CDR3 loop: CASSEISGTNTGELFF. In nucleotides, the CDR3 is TGTGCCAGCAGTGAAATTAGCGGGACGAACACCGGGGAGCTGTTTTTT. Complete variable domain (other parts from reference TRBV2 and TRBJ2-2): EPEVTQTPSHQVTQMGQEVILRCVPISNHLYFYWYRQILGQKVEFLVSFYNNEISEKSEIFDDQFSVERPDGSNFTLKIRSTKLEDSAMYFCASSEISGTNTGELFFGEGSRLTVL.